A single sample gave rise to the 26 T cell receptor beta chains below, sequenced in a study of cytomegalovirus exposure and HLA in healthy donors. The PCR was carried out with 60 Vbeta primers and 13 Jbeta primers. Sequencing used immunoSEQ multiplex PCR; TCRdb keeps in-frame clones, though not all of them. The sample records more than 80,000 clones, roughly four fifths being singletons. Sequencing input: PBMCs. The receptors derive from a man aged 55 to 70 in good health and CMV-seronegative.

On this clone: This CDR3 is also generated by other DNA sequences in the sample. The chain uses TRBV7-2 and TRBJ2-6; D not certain. Germline V CDR1 and CDR2: SGHTA, FQGNSA. V gave up 1 base and J gave up 0 bases, with 10 bases separating them. This CDR3 has 17 residues. For the CDR3, the DNA is TGTGCCAGCAGCTTAGGGGCAGGCAACTCTGGGGCCAACGTCCTGACTTTC. This codes for CASSLGAGNSGANVLTF. Full variable domain (missing parts from reference TRBV7-2 and TRBJ2-6): GAGVSQSPSNKVTEKGKDVELRCDPISGHTALYWYRQSLGQGLEFLIYFQGNSAPDKSGLPSDRFSAERTGGSVSTLTIQRTQQEDSAVYLCASSLGAGNSGANVLTFGAGSRLTVL.

This clone came up a few times. The chain carries TRBV5-4 and TRBJ1-4; D is perhaps TRBD1 (5 bases). Germline V gives CDR1 SGHNT, CDR2 YYREEE (reference sequence). This CDR3 is 17 amino acids long. Trimming took off 0 bases at V and 0 bases at J, with 12 bases between the two ends. The CDR3 sequence is CASSLGGGAATNEKLFF. CDR3 coding DNA: TGTGCCAGCAGCTTGGGTGGCGGGGCTGCAACTAATGAAAAACTGTTTTTT.

The CDR3 spells CASSQEGTSGNLPYEQYF. The CDR3 nucleotides are TGCGCCAGCAGCCAAGAAGGGACTAGCGGAAACCTGCCCTACGAGCAGTACTTC. This chain links TRBV4-3 with TRBJ2-7; 11 nucleotides match TRBD2. The germline gives CDR1 LGHNA, CDR2 YSLEER. With V trimmed by 0 bases and J by 2 bases, 9 bases remained unmatched. The CDR3 runs 18 residues.

The chain uses TRBV5-4 and TRBJ2-7; 8 nucleotides match TRBD1. The germline CDR1 and CDR2 sequences are SGHNT and YYREEE (reference sequence). Unmatched junction bases numbered 3, after V lost 3 bases and J lost 7 bases. The CDR3 runs 12 residues. The CDR3 DNA reads TGTGCCAGCAGCTCGGGGGACAGGGAGCAGTACTTC. Protein: CASSSGDREQYF.

In DNA form, the CDR3 reads TGTGCCAGCAGTTTTGCGGATTATGGCTACACCTTC. Protein: CASSFADYGYTF. The chain is built from TRBV28 and TRBJ1-2; D is unresolved. This CDR3 region has 12 residues. V lost 3 bases and J lost 5, with 7 bases in between. CDR1 is MDHEN, CDR2 SYDVKM, per germline.

The chain combines TRBV12-5 with TRBJ2-1; TRBD2 aligns across 10 bases. The junction had 11 bases not matched to a gene; V was cut back by 5 bases and J by 4 bases. In germline, CDR1 is LGHNT, CDR2 FRNRAP. The CDR3 covers 17 residues. CDR3 in amino acids: CASGAYRTSGAYNEQFF. DNA for the CDR3: TGTGCTAGTGGTGCCTACCGGACTAGCGGAGCTTACAATGAGCAGTTCTTC.

This chain connects TRBV4-2 to TRBJ2-2; TRBD1 aligns across 11 bases. Germline V gene data show CDR1 as LGHNA and CDR2 as YNFKEQ. The CDR3 is 17 residues long. J was trimmed by 4 bases and V by 1 base; bases with no gene match: 5. CDR3 sequence: CASSQVGGTGGTGELFF. CDR3 bases: TGTGCCAGCAGCCAAGTGGGGGGGACAGGGGGCACCGGGGAGCTGTTTTTT.

In its sample, this clone was seen a few times. This chain uses TRBV5-1 with TRBJ2-3; D is possibly TRBD1 (6 bases). Trimming shortened V by 2 bases and J by 5 bases, and 18 bases separated the two germline ends. Germline-derived CDR1 and CDR2 are SGHRS and YFSETQ. The CDR3 is 16 residues long. The CDR3 DNA reads as TGCGCCAGCAGCTTACCGCAGGGGCGAGTCGGAGATACGCAGTATTTT. Translated, it gives CASSLPQGRVGDTQYF.

The rearrangement links TRBV19 to TRBJ1-2; 8 bases are shared with TRBD1. The germline gives CDR1 LNHDA, CDR2 SQIVND (reference sequence). The CDR3 is 16 amino acids. Germline trimming cut 2 bases from V and 3 bases from J; bases unmatched to any gene: 8. The CDR3 DNA follows: TGTGCCAGTAGTATAAGTAGGACAGGGTGGTACTATGGCTACACCTTC. It is translated as CASSISRTGWYYGYTF.

V usage is TRBV28 and J usage is TRBJ2-5; TRBD1 matches 7 bases. The CDR3 totals 14 residues. Germline CDR1 MDHEN, CDR2 SYDVKM. The trim removed 2 bases at V and 5 bases at J, leaving 5 bases unmatched. CDR3 amino acids: CASSLIGGSETQYF. CDR3 in DNA: TGTGCCAGCAGTTTAATAGGGGGCAGCGAGACCCAGTACTTC. Complete variable domain (other parts from reference TRBV28 and TRBJ2-5): DVKVTQSSRYLVKRTGEKVFLECVQDMDHENMFWYRQDPGLGLRLIYFSYDVKMKEKGDIPEGYSVSREKKERFSLILESASTNQTSMYLCASSLIGGSETQYFGPGTRLLVL.

This chain links TRBV20-1 with TRBJ1-1, with D maybe TRBD1 (5 bases). Between the trimmed V and J ends, which lost 6 bases and 4 bases, there was a span of 9 bases. From germline, CDR1 is DFQATT and CDR2 SNEGSKA (reference sequence). The CDR3 sequence is 11 residues long. CDR3 protein: CSAAGFTEAFF. The CDR3 DNA sequence: TGCAGTGCAGCAGGGTTCACTGAAGCTTTCTTT.

The chain is built from TRBV27 and TRBJ2-7, with D tentatively TRBD1 (5 bases). Between the trimmed V and J ends, which lost 3 bases and 2 bases, there was a span of 11 bases. This CDR3 region has 14 residues. Germline V gene data show CDR1 as MNHEY and CDR2 as SMNVEV (reference sequence). CDR3 in amino acids: CASSFRGSPYEQYF. CDR3 nucleotide sequence: TGTGCCAGCAGTTTTAGGGGTTCGCCCTACGAGCAGTACTTC.

The chain has TRBV5-5 and TRBJ1-1, with 9 bases identical to TRBD1. CDR1 SGHKS and CDR2 YYEKEE come from the germline V gene (reference sequence). J gave up 1 base and V 4 bases, and 8 bases lay outside the gene matches. The CDR3 consists of 16 residues. CDR3 nucleotide sequence: TGTGCCAGCAGCCTAGAGCCGGGACAGGGGAACACTGAAGCTTTCTTT. Translated: CASSLEPGQGNTEAFF.

The chain combines TRBV7-2 with TRBJ1-2, with 7 bases fitting TRBD1. Losses at the gene ends were 5 bases for V and 4 bases for J; bases not matched to a gene: 10. Germline V gene lookup returns CDR1 SGHTA and CDR2 FQGNSA. The CDR3 extends over 15 amino acids. CDR3 nucleotides: TGTGCCAGCAGCCCGACAGGGTCCCAAACCTATGGCTACACCTTC. Translation gives CASSPTGSQTYGYTF.

V gene TRBV18 combines with J gene TRBJ2-1; maybe TRBD2 (5 bases). Between the trimmed V and J ends, which lost 2 bases and 0 bases, there was a span of 8 bases. CDR3 length equals 15 residues. Per germline, CDR1 KGHSH and CDR2 LQKENI. In DNA form, the CDR3 reads TGTGCCAGCTCACCAAACGGGGTCTCCTACAATGAGCAGTTCTTC. Amino acids: CASSPNGVSYNEQFF.

The chain is built from TRBV2 and TRBJ1-1; 7 bases line up with TRBD1. Per germline, CDR1 SNHLY and CDR2 FYNNEI. Trimming removed 5 bases from V and 7 bases from J; junction bases left unmatched: 7. This CDR3 has 13 amino acids. CDR3: CASSRQGEGEAFF. CDR3 sequence (DNA): TGTGCCAGCAGTCGACAGGGCGAGGGTGAAGCTTTCTTT.

This clone was detected once. The V and J genes are TRBV5-1 and TRBJ2-5, with unresolved D. The germline V gene has CDR1 SGHRS and CDR2 YFSETQ. Trimming pared 0 bases from V and 0 bases from J, leaving 6 bases between. This CDR3 has 14 residues. CDR3 in amino acids: CASSLGQDQETQYF. The CDR3, as DNA: TGCGCCAGCAGCTTGGGGCAGGACCAAGAGACCCAGTACTTC.

This clone appeared once. This chain uses TRBV28 with TRBJ1-6; D is unclear. Trimming removed 4 bases from V and 13 bases from J, with 8 bases in between. The CDR3 is 11 residues long. Germline V gene lookup returns CDR1 MDHEN and CDR2 SYDVKM. The CDR3 reads CASSSSRPLHF. The DNA of the CDR3 is TGTGCCAGCAGTTCCTCCAGGCCCCTCCACTTT.

V is TRBV2 and J is TRBJ2-5, with TRBD2 matching over 14 bases. CDR1 is SNHLY, CDR2 FYNNEI, per germline. The CDR3 extends over 17 amino acids. With 1 base clipped from V and 5 bases from J, the junction kept 6 bases outside the gene matches. The CDR3 DNA follows: TGTGCCAGCAGTGAAGTCAGGACTAGCGGGGGGATTGAGACCCAGTACTTC. This translates into CASSEVRTSGGIETQYF.

This clone has just a few counts. The CDR3 coding sequence is TGTGCCAGTAGTAAGGAGGTGAGGGGCAATCAGCCCCAGCATTTT. Translating it yields CASSKEVRGNQPQHF. The chain has TRBV19 and TRBJ1-5, with D unclear. This CDR3 has 15 residues. Germline V gene data show CDR1 as LNHDA and CDR2 as SQIVND (reference sequence). V lost 4 bases, J lost 2 bases, and 12 bases lay in between.

This chain joins TRBV2 and TRBJ1-1; D not certain. The CDR3 sequence is 17 residues long. Germline CDR1 is SNHLY and CDR2 is FYNNEI. Trimming removed 1 base at V and 4 bases at J, with 19 bases between. The CDR3 DNA is TGTGCCAGCAGTGAAGAAGCGCCCCGGGTCAGCAGCACTGAAGCTTTCTTT. It specifies CASSEEAPRVSSTEAFF.

As for this clone: A read error may produce the germline difference seen at one junction end. V usage is TRBV7-2 and J usage is TRBJ2-1, with D maybe TRBD1 (6 bases). Germline V gene sequence: CDR1 SGHTA, CDR2 FQGNSA. CDR3 length: 14 amino acids. The CDR3 protein is CASSLATGNNEQFF. For the CDR3, the DNA is TGTGCCAGCAGCCTAGCCACAGGGAACAATGAGCAGTTCTTC.

The chain joins TRBV6-1 to TRBJ1-1; unclear D gene. The V gene lost 3 bases and the J gene lost 1 base, with 12 bases spanning the gap. The CDR3 loop spans 15 amino acids. CDR1 MNHNS and CDR2 SASEGT come from the germline V gene. CDR3 amino acids: CASSDWAGGNTEAFF. The CDR3 bases are TGTGCCAGCAGTGATTGGGCAGGAGGGAACACTGAAGCTTTCTTT.

The chain is built from TRBV19 and TRBJ1-6; D gene ambiguous. The CDR3 spans 13 residues. Germline V gene sequence: CDR1 LNHDA, CDR2 SQIVND (reference sequence). V was clipped by 7 bases and J by 3 bases, with 7 bases between them. In nucleotides, the CDR3 is TGTGCCAGTACCGACAACTATAATTCACCCCTCCACTTT. It is translated as CASTDNYNSPLHF.

The CDR3 sequence is CASSAAQVGAGGYTF. CDR3 nucleotide sequence: TGCGCCAGCAGCGCGGCACAGGTCGGTGCTGGGGGCTACACCTTC. The rearrangement links TRBV5-1 to TRBJ1-2, with D maybe TRBD1 (5 bases). The CDR3 runs 15 residues. Germline CDR1 and CDR2: SGHRS and YFSETQ. Between the trimmed V and J ends, which lost 4 bases and 8 bases, there was a span of 21 bases. The variable domain in full, with the rest retrieved from reference TRBV5-1 and TRBJ1-2, is KAGVTQTPRYLIKTRGQQVTLSCSPISGHRSVSWYQQTPGQGLQFLFEYFSETQRNKGNFPGRFSGRQFSNSRSEMNVSTLELGDSALYLCASSAAQVGAGGYTFGSGTRLTVV.

This clone was recorded only once. The chain has TRBV4-1 and TRBJ2-1; 10 bases agree with TRBD2. The germline V gene has CDR1 MGHRA and CDR2 YSYEKL. J lost 8 bases, V lost 2 bases, and 6 bases had no gene match. This CDR3 has 15 residues. The CDR3 reads CASSQNSGRIYEQFF. The DNA for the CDR3 is TGCGCCAGCAGCCAAAATAGCGGGAGGATTTATGAGCAGTTCTTC.